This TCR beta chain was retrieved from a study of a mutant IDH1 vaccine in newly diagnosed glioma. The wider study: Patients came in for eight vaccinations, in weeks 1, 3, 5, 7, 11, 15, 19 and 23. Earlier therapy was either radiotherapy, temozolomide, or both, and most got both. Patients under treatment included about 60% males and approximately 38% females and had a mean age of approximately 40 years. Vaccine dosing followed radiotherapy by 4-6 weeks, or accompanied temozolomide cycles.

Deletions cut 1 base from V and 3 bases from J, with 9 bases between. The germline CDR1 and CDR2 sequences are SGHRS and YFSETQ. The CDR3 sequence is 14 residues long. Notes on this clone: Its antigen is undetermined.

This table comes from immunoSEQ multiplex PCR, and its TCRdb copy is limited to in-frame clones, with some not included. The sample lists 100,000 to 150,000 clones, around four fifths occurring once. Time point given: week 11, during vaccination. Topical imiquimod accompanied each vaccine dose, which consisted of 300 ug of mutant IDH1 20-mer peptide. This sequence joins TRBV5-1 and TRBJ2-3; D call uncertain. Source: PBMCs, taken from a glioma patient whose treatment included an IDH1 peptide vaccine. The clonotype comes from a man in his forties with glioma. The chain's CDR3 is CASSLNGPTDTQYF. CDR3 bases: TGCGCCAGCAGCTTGAATGGGCCTACAGATACGCAGTATTTT.